This T cell receptor (beta chain) was obtained from a study of kidney transplant recipient with SARS-CoV-2 infection. TCRdb used MiXCR to reprocess the reads, holding one entry per CDR3 protein. This sample carries some 220,000 distinct CDR3 sequences, under 30% of them seen once, and the ten largest clones take almost 7.5%. A word on this clonotype: The junction and the germline gene differ at one end; a read error may be behind it.

The material was a blood sample, obtained at baseline and on day 111 from a kidney transplant recipient. This sequence was found in a male patient in his 30s who had COVID-19 and was a kidney transplant recipient. Some T cells may be provided by the graft donor.

The chain's CDR3 is CASNLGGVVGTEAFF. The DNA for the CDR3 is TGTGCCAGCAACTTAGGGGGGGTGGTTGGCACTGAGGCTTTCTTT. The V gene is TRBV7-9, the J gene TRBJ1-1; tentative D call: TRBD1 (6 bases). CDR1 and CDR2 (germline): SEHNR, FQNEAQ (reference sequence). This CDR3 has 15 amino acids.